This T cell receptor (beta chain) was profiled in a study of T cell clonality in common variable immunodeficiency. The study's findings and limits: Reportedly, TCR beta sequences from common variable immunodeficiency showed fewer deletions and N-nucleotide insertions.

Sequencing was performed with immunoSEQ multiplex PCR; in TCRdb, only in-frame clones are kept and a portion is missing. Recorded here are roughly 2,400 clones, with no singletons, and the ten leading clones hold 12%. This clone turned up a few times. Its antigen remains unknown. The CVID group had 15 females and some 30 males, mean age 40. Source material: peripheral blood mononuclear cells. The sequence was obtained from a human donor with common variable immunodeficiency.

The CDR3 spells CASRKGLSLTEAFF. The CDR3 bases that were read are TGTGCCAGCAGGAAGGGGCTATCCCTCACTGAA. The rearrangement uses TRBV2 and TRBJ1-1; possibly TRBD1 for D (5 bases). The read ends 3 residues before the CDR3 terminus; that terminus is restored from the germline J gene. The CDR3 consists of 14 residues. The germline V and J ends were trimmed by 6 bases and 4 bases, with 15 bases remaining between them. CDR1 is SNHLY, CDR2 FYNNEI, per germline.